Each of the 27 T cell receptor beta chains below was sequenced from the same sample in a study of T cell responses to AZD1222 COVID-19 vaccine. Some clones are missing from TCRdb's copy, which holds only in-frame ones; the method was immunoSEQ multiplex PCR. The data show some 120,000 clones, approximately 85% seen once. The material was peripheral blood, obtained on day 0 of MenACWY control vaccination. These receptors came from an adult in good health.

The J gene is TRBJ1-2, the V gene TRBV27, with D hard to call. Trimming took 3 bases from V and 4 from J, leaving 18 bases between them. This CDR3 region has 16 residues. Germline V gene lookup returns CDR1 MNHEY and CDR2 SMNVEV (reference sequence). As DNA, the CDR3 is TGTGCCAGCAGTTTCGGTTCTCCGCCACTAGGCTATGGCTACACCTTC. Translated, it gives CASSFGSPPLGYGYTF.

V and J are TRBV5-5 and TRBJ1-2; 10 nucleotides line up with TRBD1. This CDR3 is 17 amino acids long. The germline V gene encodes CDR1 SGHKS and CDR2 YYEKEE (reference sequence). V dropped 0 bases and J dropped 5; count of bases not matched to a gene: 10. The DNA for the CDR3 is TGTGCCAGCAGCTTGGAGGACAGGGGGACCTCTCGATATGGCTACACCTTC. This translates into CASSLEDRGTSRYGYTF.

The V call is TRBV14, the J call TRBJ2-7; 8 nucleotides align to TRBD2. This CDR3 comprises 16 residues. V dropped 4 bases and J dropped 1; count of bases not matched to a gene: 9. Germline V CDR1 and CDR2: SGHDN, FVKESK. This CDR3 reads CASSRAGAGASYEQYF. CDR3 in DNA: TGTGCCAGCAGCCGAGCGGGAGCGGGGGCGTCCTACGAGCAGTACTTC.

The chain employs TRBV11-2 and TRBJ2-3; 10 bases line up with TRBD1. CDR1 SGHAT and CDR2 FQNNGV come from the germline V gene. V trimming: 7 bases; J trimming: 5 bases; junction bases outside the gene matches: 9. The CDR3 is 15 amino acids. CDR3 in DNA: TGTGCCAGCACCCTGGGACAGGGGAGGGGAGATACGCAGTATTTT. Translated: CASTLGQGRGDTQYF. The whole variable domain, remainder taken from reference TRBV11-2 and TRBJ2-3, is EAGVAQSPRYKIIEKRQSVAFWCNPISGHATLYWYQQILGQGPKLLIQFQNNGVVDDSQLPKDRFSAERLKGVDSTLKIQPAKLEDSAVYLCASTLGQGRGDTQYFGPGTRLTVL.

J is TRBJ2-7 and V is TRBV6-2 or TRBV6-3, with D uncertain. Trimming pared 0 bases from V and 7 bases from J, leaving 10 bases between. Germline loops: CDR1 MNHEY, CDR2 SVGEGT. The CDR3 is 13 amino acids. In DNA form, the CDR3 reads TGTGCCAGCAGTTACTCGAGTAGAAGAGAGCAGTACTTC. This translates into CASSYSSRREQYF.

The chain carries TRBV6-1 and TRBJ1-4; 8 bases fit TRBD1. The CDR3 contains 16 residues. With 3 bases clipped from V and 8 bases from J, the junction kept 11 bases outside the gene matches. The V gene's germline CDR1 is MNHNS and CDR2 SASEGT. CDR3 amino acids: CASSDQSTGGIEKLFF. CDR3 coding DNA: TGTGCCAGCAGTGACCAAAGTACAGGGGGAATCGAAAAACTGTTTTTT.

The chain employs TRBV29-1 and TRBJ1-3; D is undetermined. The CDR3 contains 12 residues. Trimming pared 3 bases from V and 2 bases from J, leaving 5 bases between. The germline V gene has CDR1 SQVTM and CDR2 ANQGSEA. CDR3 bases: TGCAGCGTTGAGGTTACTGGAAACACCATATATTTT. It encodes CSVEVTGNTIYF.

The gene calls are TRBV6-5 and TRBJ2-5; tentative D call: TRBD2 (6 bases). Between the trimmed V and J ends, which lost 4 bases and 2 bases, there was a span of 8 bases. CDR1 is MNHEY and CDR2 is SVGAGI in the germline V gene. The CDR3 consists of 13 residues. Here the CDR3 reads CASSWDFQETQYF. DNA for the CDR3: TGTGCCAGCAGTTGGGACTTTCAAGAGACCCAGTACTTC.

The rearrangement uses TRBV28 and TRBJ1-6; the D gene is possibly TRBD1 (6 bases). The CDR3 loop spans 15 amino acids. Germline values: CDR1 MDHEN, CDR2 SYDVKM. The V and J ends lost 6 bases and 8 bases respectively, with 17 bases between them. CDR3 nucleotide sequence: TGTGCCAGCAGCACCCACGGGGGCGCGGATTCACCCCTCCACTTT. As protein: CASSTHGGADSPLHF.

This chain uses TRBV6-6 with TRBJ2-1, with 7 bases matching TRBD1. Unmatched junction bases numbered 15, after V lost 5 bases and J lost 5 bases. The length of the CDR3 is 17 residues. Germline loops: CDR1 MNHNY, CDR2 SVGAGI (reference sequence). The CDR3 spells CASSPQARQGRNNEQFF. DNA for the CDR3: TGTGCCAGCAGTCCGCAGGCCAGACAGGGTCGGAACAATGAGCAGTTCTTC.

The CDR3 loop reads CASSLRGNSNQPQHF. The CDR3 nucleotides read TGTGCCAGCAGTTTACGAGGGAATAGCAATCAGCCCCAGCATTTT. J is TRBJ1-5 and V is TRBV27; D remains unclear. The CDR3 extends over 15 amino acids. Looked up from germline, CDR1 is MNHEY and CDR2 is SMNVEV (reference sequence). Trimming pared 2 bases from V and 0 bases from J, leaving 8 bases between.

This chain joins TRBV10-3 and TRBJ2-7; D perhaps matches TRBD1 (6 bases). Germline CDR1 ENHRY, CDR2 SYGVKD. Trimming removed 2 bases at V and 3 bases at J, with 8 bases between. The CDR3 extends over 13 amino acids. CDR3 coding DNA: TGTGCCATCAGTGAGGGACAGAACTACGAGCAGTACTTC. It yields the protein CAISEGQNYEQYF.

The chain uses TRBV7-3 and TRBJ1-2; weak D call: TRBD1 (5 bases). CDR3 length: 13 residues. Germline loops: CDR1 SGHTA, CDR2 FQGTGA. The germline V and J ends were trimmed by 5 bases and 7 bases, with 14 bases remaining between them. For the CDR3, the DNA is TGTGCCAGCAGCCCCGGGAAGGGGTTTGGCTACACCTTC. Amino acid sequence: CASSPGKGFGYTF.

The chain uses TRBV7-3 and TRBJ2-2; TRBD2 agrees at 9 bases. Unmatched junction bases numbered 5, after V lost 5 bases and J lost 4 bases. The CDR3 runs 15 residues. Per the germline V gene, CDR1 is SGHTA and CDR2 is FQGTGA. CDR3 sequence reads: CASSPAGGGTGELFF. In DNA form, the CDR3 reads TGTGCCAGCAGCCCCGCGGGGGGGGGCACCGGGGAGCTGTTTTTT. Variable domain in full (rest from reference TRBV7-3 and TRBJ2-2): GAGVSQTPSNKVTEKGKYVELRCDPISGHTALYWYRQSLGQGPEFLIYFQGTGAADDSGLPNDRFFAVRPEGSVSTLKIQRTERGDSAVYLCASSPAGGGTGELFFGEGSRLTVL.

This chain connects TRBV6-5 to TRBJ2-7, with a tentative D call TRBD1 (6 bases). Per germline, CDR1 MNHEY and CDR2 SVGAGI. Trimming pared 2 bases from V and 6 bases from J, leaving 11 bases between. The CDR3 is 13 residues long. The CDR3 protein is CASSYTGYSEQYF. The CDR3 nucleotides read TGTGCCAGCAGTTACACAGGGTACAGCGAGCAGTACTTC.

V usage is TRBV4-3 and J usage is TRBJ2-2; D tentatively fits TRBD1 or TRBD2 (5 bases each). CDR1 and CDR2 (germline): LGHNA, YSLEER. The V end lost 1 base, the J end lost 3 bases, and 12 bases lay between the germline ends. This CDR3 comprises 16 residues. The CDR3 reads CASSQAAGTDTGELFF. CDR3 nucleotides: TGCGCCAGCAGCCAAGCCGCCGGGACGGACACCGGGGAGCTGTTTTTT.

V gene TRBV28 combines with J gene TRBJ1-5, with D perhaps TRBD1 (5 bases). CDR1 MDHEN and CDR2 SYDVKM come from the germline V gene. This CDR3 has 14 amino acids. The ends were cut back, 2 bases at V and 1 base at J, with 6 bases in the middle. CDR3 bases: TGTGCCAGCAGTTTAGGGGGGAGCAATCAGCCCCAGCATTTT. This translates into CASSLGGSNQPQHF.

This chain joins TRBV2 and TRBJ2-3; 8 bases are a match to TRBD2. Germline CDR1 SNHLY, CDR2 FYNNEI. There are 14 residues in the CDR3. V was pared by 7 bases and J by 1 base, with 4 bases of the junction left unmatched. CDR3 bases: TGTGCCAGCATGGCGGGGGGACGCACAGATACGCAGTATTTT. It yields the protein CASMAGGRTDTQYF.

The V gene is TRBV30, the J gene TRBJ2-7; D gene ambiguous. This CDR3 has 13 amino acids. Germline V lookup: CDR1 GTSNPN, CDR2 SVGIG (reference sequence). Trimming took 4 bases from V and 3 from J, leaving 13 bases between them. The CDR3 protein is CAWNIRAGYEQYF. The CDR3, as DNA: TGTGCCTGGAATATTAGGGCCGGCTACGAGCAGTACTTC.

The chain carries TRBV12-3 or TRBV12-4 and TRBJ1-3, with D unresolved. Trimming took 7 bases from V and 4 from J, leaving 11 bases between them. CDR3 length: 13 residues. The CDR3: CASNHNRGNTIYF. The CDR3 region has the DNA TGTGCCAGCAATCATAACAGAGGAAACACCATATATTTT.

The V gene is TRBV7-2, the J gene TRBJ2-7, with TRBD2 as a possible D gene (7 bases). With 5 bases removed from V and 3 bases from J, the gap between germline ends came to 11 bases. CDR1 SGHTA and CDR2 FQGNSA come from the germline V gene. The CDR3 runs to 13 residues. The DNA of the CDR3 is TGTGCCAGCAGCCGGGGGGCCGACTACGAGCAGTACTTC. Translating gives CASSRGADYEQYF.

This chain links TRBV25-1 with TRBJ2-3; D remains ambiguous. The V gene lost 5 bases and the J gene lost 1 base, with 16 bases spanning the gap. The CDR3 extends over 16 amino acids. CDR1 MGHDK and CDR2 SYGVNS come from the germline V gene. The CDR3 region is CASSLGPATRTDTQYF. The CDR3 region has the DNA TGTGCCAGCAGTCTCGGCCCAGCTACCCGCACAGATACGCAGTATTTT. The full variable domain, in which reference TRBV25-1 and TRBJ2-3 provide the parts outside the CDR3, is EADIYQTPRYLVIGTGKKITLECSQTMGHDKMYWYQQDPGMELHLIHYSYGVNSTEKGDLSSESTVSRIRTEHFPLTLESARPSHTSQYLCASSLGPATRTDTQYFGPGTRLTVL.

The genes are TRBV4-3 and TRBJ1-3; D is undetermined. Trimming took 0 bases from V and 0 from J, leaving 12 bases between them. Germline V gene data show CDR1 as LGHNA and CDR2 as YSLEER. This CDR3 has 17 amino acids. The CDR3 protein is CASSQDATDYSGNTIYF. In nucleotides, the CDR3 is TGCGCCAGCAGCCAAGATGCCACGGATTACTCTGGAAACACCATATATTTT.

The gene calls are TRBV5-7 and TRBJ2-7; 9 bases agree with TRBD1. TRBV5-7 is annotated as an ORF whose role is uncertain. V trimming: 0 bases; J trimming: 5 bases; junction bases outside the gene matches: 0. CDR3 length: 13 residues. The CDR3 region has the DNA TGTGCCAGCAGCTTGGGACAGGGGGACGAGCAGTACTTC. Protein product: CASSLGQGDEQYF.

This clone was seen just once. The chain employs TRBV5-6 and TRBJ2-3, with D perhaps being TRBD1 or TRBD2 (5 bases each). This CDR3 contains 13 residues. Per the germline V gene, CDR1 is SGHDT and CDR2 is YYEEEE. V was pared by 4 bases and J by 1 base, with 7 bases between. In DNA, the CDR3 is TGTGCCAGCAGCCGGGACCGCACAGATACGCAGTATTTT. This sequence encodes CASSRDRTDTQYF.

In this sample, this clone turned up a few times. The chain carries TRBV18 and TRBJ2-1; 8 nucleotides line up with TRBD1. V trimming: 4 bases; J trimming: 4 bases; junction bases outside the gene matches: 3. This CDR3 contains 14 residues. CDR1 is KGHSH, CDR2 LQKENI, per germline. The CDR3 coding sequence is TGTGCCAGCTCACTGGGGACAGGTTACAATGAGCAGTTCTTC. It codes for CASSLGTGYNEQFF.

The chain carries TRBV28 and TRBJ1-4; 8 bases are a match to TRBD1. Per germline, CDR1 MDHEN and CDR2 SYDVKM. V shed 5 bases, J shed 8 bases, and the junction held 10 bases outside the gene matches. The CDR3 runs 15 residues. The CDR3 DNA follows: TGTGCCAGCAGTCCCACCGGACAGGGAGGGGAAAAACTGTTTTTT. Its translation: CASSPTGQGGEKLFF. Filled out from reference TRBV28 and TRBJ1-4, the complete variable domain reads DVKVTQSSRYLVKRTGEKVFLECVQDMDHENMFWYRQDPGLGLRLIYFSYDVKMKEKGDIPEGYSVSREKKERFSLILESASTNQTSMYLCASSPTGQGGEKLFFGSGTQLSVL.